This T cell receptor (beta chain) derives from a study of siplizumab effects on memory and regulatory T cells. The assay was immunoSEQ multiplex PCR, and TCRdb's table has in-frame clones only and misses some. The sample holds about 100,000 clones, roughly 91% seen once. This clone turned up a few times. The V and J ends lost 7 bases and 4 bases, in that order; junction bases with no gene match: 6. The V gene's germline CDR1 is MNHEY and CDR2 SMNVEV (reference sequence). The CDR3 has 15 amino acids. The specimen sequenced was non-Treg CD4+ T cells sorted from blood. The chain joins TRBV27 to TRBJ2-1; 11 nucleotides agree with TRBD1. The TCR was taken from a human donor in good health. CDR3 sequence (DNA): TGTGCCAGCAACCGCCGGGACAGGGGGTACAATGAGCAGTTCTTC. This codes for CASNRRDRGYNEQFF.